The next 6 T cell receptor beta chains were all read from a single sample in a study of cytomegalovirus exposure and HLA in healthy donors listed by TCRdb under 2017. To prepare the library, the immunoSEQ multiplex PCR assay was applied. A mixture of 60 forward primers for TCR Vbeta segments and 13 reverse primers for TCR Jbeta segments was used in the multiplex PCR. As stored in TCRdb, this immuneACCESS dataset retains in-frame rearrangements with V and J assigned. A fraction of the clones does not appear; measured against another copy, unresolved V genes explain less than half of the discrepancy, and the remainder lacks a known reason. The sample data list 140,000 or so clones, and about 82% of these were observed just once. More than 3% of the sample goes to the ten largest clones. The sample was PBMCs. The receptors were sampled from a male donor in good health and CMV-seronegative.

This chain uses TRBV28 with TRBJ1-1, with 7 bases matching TRBD1. Per the germline V gene, CDR1 is MDHEN and CDR2 is SYDVKM. The CDR3 is made up of 14 amino acids. V shed 6 bases, J shed 1 base, and the junction held 5 bases outside the gene matches. CDR3 region: CASREGQTNTEAFF. DNA of the CDR3: TGTGCCAGCAGGGAGGGACAGACGAACACTGAAGCTTTCTTT. The whole variable domain, remainder taken from reference TRBV28 and TRBJ1-1, is DVKVTQSSRYLVKRTGEKVFLECVQDMDHENMFWYRQDPGLGLRLIYFSYDVKMKEKGDIPEGYSVSREKKERFSLILESASTNQTSMYLCASREGQTNTEAFFGQGTRLTVV.

This chain joins TRBV7-6 and TRBJ2-1; 8 nucleotides match TRBD1. Per germline, CDR1 SGHVS and CDR2 FNYEAQ. The CDR3 covers 19 residues. Germline trimming cut 6 bases from V and 3 bases from J; bases unmatched to any gene: 19. CDR3 loop: CASSSRSGTGSHFYNEQFF. CDR3 nucleotide sequence: TGTGCCAGCAGTTCACGTTCCGGGACAGGTTCCCACTTCTACAATGAGCAGTTCTTC.

The chain is built from TRBV28 and TRBJ2-3; D call uncertain. CDR1 MDHEN and CDR2 SYDVKM come from the germline V gene. V gave up 5 bases and J gave up 0 bases, with 21 bases separating them. The CDR3 consists of 18 residues. Here the CDR3 reads CASSNTPYRYGSTDTQYF. Written as DNA, the CDR3 is TGTGCCAGCAGTAATACCCCCTACAGATACGGTAGCACAGATACGCAGTATTTT.

This sequence joins TRBV7-2 and TRBJ2-7, with TRBD2 as a possible D gene (5 bases). This CDR3 spans 14 amino acids. Germline-derived CDR1 and CDR2 are SGHTA and FQGNSA. Trimming took off 1 base at V and 4 bases at J, with 11 bases between the two ends. The DNA for the CDR3 is TGTGCCAGCAGCTTAGGGACTTCCCAATACGAGCAGTACTTC. As protein: CASSLGTSQYEQYF.

The genes are TRBV6-5 and TRBJ1-2; D might be TRBD1 (6 bases). CDR3 length: 15 residues. V was cut by 7 bases and J by 0 bases, with 15 bases left in between. Looked up from germline, CDR1 is MNHEY and CDR2 is SVGAGI. As DNA, the CDR3 is TGTGCCAGCACCCCGACAGGAACTGCTAACTATGGCTACACCTTC. Amino acid sequence: CASTPTGTANYGYTF.

The V and J genes are TRBV9 and TRBJ2-7, with TRBD1 matching 9 bases. Losses at the gene ends were 2 bases for V and 5 bases for J; bases not matched to a gene: 11. The germline gives CDR1 SGDLS, CDR2 YYNGEE. This CDR3 spans 16 amino acids. DNA of the CDR3: TGTGCCAGCAGCGTGGGGGTACAGGGGGCATTCGACGAGCAGTACTTC. Translated, it gives CASSVGVQGAFDEQYF. Full variable domain (remainder filled in from reference TRBV9 and TRBJ2-7): DSGVTQTPKHLITATGQRVTLRCSPRSGDLSVYWYQQSLDQGLQFLIQYYNGEERAKGNILERFSAQQFPDLHSELNLSSLELGDSALYFCASSVGVQGAFDEQYFGPGTRLTVT.